These 22 T cell receptor beta chains share one sample of origin, sequenced in a study of blood T cell dynamics during melanoma immunotherapy. Only in-frame clones appear in the TCRdb table, and some are missing; sequencing was by immunoSEQ multiplex PCR. The repertoire holds around 12,000 clones, with about 88% as singletons. Indicated time point: pre-treatment baseline. The sample in question was blood, obtained from a patient treated with checkpoint blockade. The origin of the receptors is a human donor with melanoma.

This chain links TRBV9 with TRBJ2-5, with D hard to call. The J call may be incorrect, as the DNA end agrees better with TRBJ2-7. This CDR3 comprises 13 residues. CDR1 is SGDLS, CDR2 YYNGEE, per germline. The CDR3 sequence: CASSVDHEDEQYF. Here the CDR3 DNA reads TGTGCCAGCAGCGTAGATCATGAGGACGAGCAGTACTTC.

V is TRBV5-1 and J is TRBJ2-3, with 9 bases that match TRBD2. Germline V gene sequence: CDR1 SGHRS, CDR2 YFSETQ. Trimming took 0 bases from V and 0 from J; bases not matched to a gene: 8. The CDR3 is made up of 18 amino acids. The CDR3 DNA sequence: TGCGCCAGCAGCTTGGGACTAGCGGACCTCCTGAGCACAGATACGCAGTATTTT. The encoded protein is CASSLGLADLLSTDTQYF.

The chain recombines TRBV4-1 with TRBJ1-5; D is unclear. The ends were cut back, 2 bases at V and 4 bases at J, with 6 bases in the middle. This CDR3 has 13 residues. The germline V gene encodes CDR1 MGHRA and CDR2 YSYEKL. In DNA, the CDR3 is TGCGCCAGCAGCCAAACCGAAAATCAGCCCCAGCATTTT. As protein: CASSQTENQPQHF.

This clone has a handful of counts. The chain couples TRBV4-3 to TRBJ2-1; TRBD2 might be the D (5 bases). This CDR3 has 15 amino acids. Trimming pared 3 bases from V and 3 bases from J, leaving 12 bases between. CDR1 is LGHNA and CDR2 is YSLEER in the germline V gene. The CDR3 coding sequence is TGCGCCAGCAGCCACCAAGCGGTAGACTACAATGAGCAGTTCTTC. Its protein is CASSHQAVDYNEQFF.

The chain recombines TRBV28 with TRBJ1-2; no firm D call. Deletions cut 4 bases from V and 3 bases from J, with 6 bases between. The CDR3 spans 12 residues. Germline V CDR1 and CDR2: MDHEN, SYDVKM. The CDR3: CASSSQDYGYTF. The CDR3 DNA follows: TGTGCCAGCAGTTCGCAGGACTATGGCTACACCTTC.

This chain uses TRBV6-6 with TRBJ2-2; D uncertain. The CDR3 is 13 amino acids. V gave up 7 bases and J gave up 3 bases, with 9 bases separating them. CDR1 MNHNY and CDR2 SVGAGI come from the germline V gene (reference sequence). The CDR3 sequence: CASTGPYTGELFF. The CDR3 nucleotides read TGTGCCAGCACGGGCCCCTACACCGGGGAGCTGTTTTTT.

The chain joins TRBV4-1 to TRBJ2-7; no reliable D call. Trimming removed 1 base at V and 3 bases at J, with 7 bases between. CDR1 is MGHRA and CDR2 is YSYEKL in the germline V gene. There are 13 residues in the CDR3. The CDR3 loop is CASSQAYGYEQYF. The CDR3 nucleotides read TGCGCCAGCAGCCAAGCTTACGGCTACGAGCAGTACTTC.

V is TRBV5-1 and J is TRBJ1-1; D is uncertain. This CDR3 has 15 residues. Germline V gene sequence: CDR1 SGHRS, CDR2 YFSETQ. The germline V and J ends were trimmed by 6 bases and 1 base, with 16 bases remaining between them. The CDR3 region is CASKDVRAENTEAFF. In DNA, the CDR3 is TGCGCCAGCAAGGATGTGCGGGCTGAGAACACTGAAGCTTTCTTT.

This chain joins TRBV5-6 and TRBJ1-4; D is uncertain. The CDR3 covers 15 residues. Trimming took 6 bases from V and 7 from J, leaving 19 bases between them. In germline, CDR1 is SGHDT, CDR2 YYEEEE. The CDR3 nucleotides are TGTGCCAGCAAAAGAGCTGGGGTCGGCGGTGAAAAACTGTTTTTT. This gives the protein CASKRAGVGGEKLFF.

The V gene is TRBV5-4, the J gene TRBJ2-1; TRBD1 matches at 10 bases. The CDR3 consists of 13 residues. V trimming: 4 bases; J trimming: 9 bases; junction bases outside the gene matches: 4. Germline-derived CDR1 and CDR2 are SGHNT and YYREEE (reference sequence). In nucleotides, the CDR3 is TGTGCCAGCAGCCCCGGACAGGGGGTTGAGCAGTTCTTC. This codes for CASSPGQGVEQFF. Full variable domain (remainder filled in from reference TRBV5-4 and TRBJ2-1): ETGVTQSPTHLIKTRGQQVTLRCSSQSGHNTVSWYQQALGQGPQFIFQYYREEENGRGNFPPRFSGLQFPNYSSELNVNALELDDSALYLCASSPGQGVEQFFGPGTRLTVL.

This clone has only one observation. This chain uses TRBV29-1 with TRBJ2-5, with 9 bases identical to TRBD1. The CDR3 consists of 14 residues. Germline CDR1 is SQVTM and CDR2 is ANQGSEA. After removal of 8 bases from V and 7 bases from J, the junction contained 14 bases not matched to a gene. The CDR3 bases are TGCAGCACGCAATTGACAGGGGGTGAGGCGACCCAGTACTTC. This translates into CSTQLTGGEATQYF.

This sequence joins TRBV7-9 and TRBJ1-1, with TRBD1 as a possible D gene (5 bases). Germline loops: CDR1 SEHNR, CDR2 FQNEAQ (reference sequence). There are 19 residues in the CDR3. Between the trimmed V and J ends, which lost 2 bases and 3 bases, there was a span of 25 bases. The CDR3 sequence is CASSLNVGGPSQFDTEAFF. CDR3 in DNA: TGTGCCAGCAGCTTAAACGTTGGGGGACCCAGCCAGTTCGACACTGAAGCTTTCTTT.

The chain employs TRBV6-1 and TRBJ1-2; the match to TRBD1 covers 7 bases. After removal of 4 bases from V and 6 bases from J, the junction contained 11 bases not matched to a gene. Germline-derived CDR1 and CDR2 are MNHNS and SASEGT. The CDR3 loop spans 15 amino acids. CDR3 DNA: TGTGCCAGCAGTGCGAAACCGGGACAGATCAATGGCTACACCTTC. It encodes CASSAKPGQINGYTF.

This rearrangement joins TRBV30 to TRBJ2-1; perhaps D is TRBD1 or TRBD2 (5 bases each). In germline, CDR1 is GTSNPN, CDR2 SVGIG (reference sequence). The ends were cut back, 3 bases at V and 0 bases at J, with 12 bases in the middle. This CDR3 is 15 amino acids long. The CDR3 is CAWRRGVSSYNEQFF. The CDR3 DNA reads as TGTGCCTGGAGAAGGGGAGTTAGCTCCTACAATGAGCAGTTCTTC. The full variable domain, in which reference TRBV30 and TRBJ2-1 provide the parts outside the CDR3, is SQTIHQWPATLVQPVGSPLSLECTVEGTSNPNLYWYRQAAGRGLQLLFYSVGIGQISSEVPQNLSASRPQDRQFILSSKKLLLSDSGFYLCAWRRGVSSYNEQFFGPGTRLTVL.

The V gene is TRBV4-1, the J gene TRBJ2-7; no reliable D call. CDR1 is MGHRA and CDR2 is YSYEKL in the germline V gene. The CDR3 runs 11 residues. V lost 0 bases and J lost 9, with 6 bases in between. Written as DNA, the CDR3 is TGCGCCAGCAGCCAAGAGGGTTGGCAGTACTTC. As protein: CASSQEGWQYF.

The rearrangement joins TRBV5-1 to TRBJ2-1; 8 positions agree with TRBD1. J lost 6 bases, V lost 4 bases, and 6 bases had no gene match. The CDR3 is 14 amino acids. CDR1 is SGHRS and CDR2 is YFSETQ in the germline V gene. The CDR3 DNA follows: TGCGCCAGCAGCCCGACAGGGGTCCCCAATGAGCAGTTCTTC. It encodes CASSPTGVPNEQFF.

The rearrangement joins TRBV28 to TRBJ1-5; no definite D call. The CDR3 loop spans 14 amino acids. Germline V gives CDR1 MDHEN, CDR2 SYDVKM. Trimming took off 5 bases at V and 0 bases at J, with 8 bases between the two ends. The CDR3 protein is CASSKRYSNQPQHF. Here the CDR3 DNA reads TGTGCCAGCAGTAAAAGATATAGCAATCAGCCCCAGCATTTT.

This clone is a singleton in its sample. The chain is built from TRBV2 and TRBJ1-2; D unresolved. Germline V CDR1 and CDR2: SNHLY, FYNNEI. CDR3 length equals 13 residues. Deletions cut 10 bases from V and 5 bases from J, with 17 bases between. The CDR3 region has the DNA TGTGCCACGAGTACCCGTTCTGAATATGGCTACACCTTC. Its translation is CATSTRSEYGYTF.

V and J are TRBV5-1 and TRBJ2-5, with D perhaps TRBD2 (5 bases). Germline CDR1 is SGHRS and CDR2 is YFSETQ. V was trimmed by 2 bases and J by 3 bases, leaving 8 bases between them. The CDR3 extends over 13 amino acids. CDR3 nucleotides: TGCGCCAGCAGCTTTGCGGGTGAAGAGACCCAGTACTTC. Translated: CASSFAGEETQYF.

The chain recombines TRBV15 with TRBJ2-7; 10 nucleotides line up with TRBD2. The germline V gene has CDR1 LNHNV and CDR2 YYDKDF (reference sequence). This CDR3 is 17 amino acids long. V shed 0 bases and J 3 bases; nucleotides not matched to a gene: 8. The chain's CDR3 is CATSRDLLASGGYEQYF. The CDR3, as DNA: TGTGCCACCAGCAGAGATCTTCTGGCTAGCGGGGGCTACGAGCAGTACTTC.

This rearrangement joins TRBV5-1 to TRBJ2-2; 9 positions match TRBD1. V shed 7 bases and J 1 base; nucleotides not matched to a gene: 11. The germline gives CDR1 SGHRS, CDR2 YFSETQ. CDR3 length equals 17 residues. DNA for the CDR3: TGCGCCAGCTTTCCTATCACAGGGGGCTTGAACACCGGGGAGCTGTTTTTT. Residues: CASFPITGGLNTGELFF.

The chain employs TRBV19 and TRBJ1-1; no definite D call. This CDR3 is 15 amino acids long. Germline V lookup: CDR1 LNHDA, CDR2 SQIVND (reference sequence). Trimming removed 0 bases from V and 6 bases from J, with 14 bases in between. The CDR3 region is CASSIDPRRVSEAFF. CDR3 coding DNA: TGTGCCAGTAGTATAGATCCCCGGCGGGTCTCTGAAGCTTTCTTT.